This T cell receptor (beta chain) is from a study of shared clonotypes between healthy human individuals. Naive CD8 isolation took CD45RO-negative cells positively selected for CCR7 and excluded terminally differentiated effector memory CD45RA+ cells. CDR1 is MGHRA and CDR2 is YSYEKL in the germline V gene. This CDR3 has 16 amino acids. Trimming stripped 0 bases from V and 8 bases from J, with 17 bases between. Overall study results and limits: Exclusively blood specimens were collected; tissue repertoires likely differ.

Comments on this clone: The antigen remains unidentified.

Deep was the level used in running the assay. Original methodology: ImmunoSEQ sequences covered only the junction and lacked quality scores; filtering therefore differed. Assay: immunoSEQ multiplex PCR; the TCRdb copy retains only in-frame clones and omits some. V, J and clone size are those of that table, while D and trimming were read from the DNA. Of around 700,000 clones listed, about 92% are singletons. What was sequenced was naive CD8+ T cells sorted from blood. The sequence was collected from a young man in good health. This chain connects TRBV4-1 to TRBJ2-1; D possibly corresponds to TRBD2 (6 bases). The CDR3, as DNA: TGCGCCAGCAGCCAAGAAGTAAGCGGGTTATCTTATGAGCAGTTCTTC. Its protein product is CASSQEVSGLSYEQFF.